These 19 T cell receptor beta chains were all obtained from the same sample, sequenced in a study of T cells in Graves' hyperthyroidism and ophthalmopathy. Authors of the study amplified TCR beta CDR3 regions from RNA transcripts. First-round RT-PCR targeting the TCR CDR3 was performed with the HTBI primer set. Each CDR3 protein gets one entry after TCRdb re-called the multiplex PCR reads with MiXCR. The sample has about 710,000 distinct CDR3 sequences; about a sixth are singletons. The sequencing sample was made of blood. Receptor source: a man aged 18-30 years with Graves' hyperthyroidism.

At least ten counts were recorded for this clonotype. This chain connects TRBV7-9 to TRBJ1-2; no definite D call. The CDR3 is 14 residues long. The V and J ends lost 2 bases and 1 base respectively, with 8 bases between them. Germline V gene sequence: CDR1 SEHNR, CDR2 FQNEAQ (reference sequence). CDR3 nucleotide sequence: TGTGCCAGCAGCTTAATTCCGATTAACTATGGCTACACCTTC. Translating it yields CASSLIPINYGYTF.

This clonotype was seen a handful of times. The chain joins TRBV7-9 to TRBJ2-3; 12 bases match TRBD2. This CDR3 has 20 amino acids. The germline V gene encodes CDR1 SEHNR and CDR2 FQNEAQ (reference sequence). J lost 3 bases, V lost 1 base, and 14 bases had no gene match. CDR3 residues: CASSLGLAGGSQFWTDTQYF. The CDR3 region has the DNA TGTGCCAGCAGCTTAGGGCTAGCGGGAGGGTCCCAGTTCTGGACAGATACGCAGTATTTT.

This clonotype has at least ten counts. In nucleotides, the CDR3 is TGTGCCAGCAGCTTAGCTAATAGCTCAGTCCAAGAGACCCAGTACTTC. Translation: CASSLANSSVQETQYF. This sequence joins TRBV7-8 and TRBJ2-5; D is unresolved. The germline gives CDR1 SGHVS, CDR2 FQNEAQ. V lost 0 bases and J lost 1, with 12 bases in between. CDR3 length: 16 amino acids.

Remarks on this clonotype: A much more abundant neighbour one base away suggests this may be a read error. The gene calls are TRBV28 and TRBJ2-7, with D perhaps TRBD2 (6 bases). Between the trimmed V and J ends, which lost 0 bases and 2 bases, there was a span of 8 bases. Germline lookup yields CDR1 MDHEN and CDR2 SYDVKM. The length of the CDR3 is 14 residues. The CDR3 nucleotides are TGTGCCAGCAGTTTATGGGGGGAGGCCTACGAGCAGTACTTC. Encoded protein: CASSLWGEAYEQYF.

This clonotype was recorded at least ten times. V is TRBV3-1 and J is TRBJ1-5; TRBD1 might be the D (5 bases). The germline gives CDR1 LGHDT, CDR2 YNNKEL (reference sequence). The length of the CDR3 is 15 residues. The V gene lost 0 bases and the J gene lost 6 bases, with 12 bases spanning the gap. CDR3 in amino acids: CASSQEAPGGQPQHF. The CDR3 region has the DNA TGTGCCAGCAGCCAAGAAGCCCCGGGGGGTCAGCCCCAGCATTTT.

The V call is TRBV19, the J call TRBJ2-1; D is uncertain. Looked up from germline, CDR1 is LNHDA and CDR2 is SQIVND (reference sequence). The CDR3 length is 14 residues. With 3 bases removed from V and 8 bases from J, the gap between germline ends came to 14 bases. CDR3 loop: CASSIPPLWDEQFF. CDR3 DNA: TGTGCCAGTAGTATCCCTCCCCTCTGGGATGAGCAGTTCTTC. Looking up the rest from reference TRBV19 and TRBJ2-1 gives the full variable domain: DGGITQSPKYLFRKEGQNVTLSCEQNLNHDAMYWYRQDPGQGLRLIYYSQIVNDFQKGDIAEGYSVSREKKESFPLTVTSAQKNPTAFYLCASSIPPLWDEQFFGPGTRLTVL.

This clonotype was observed many times. CDR3: CASSSPPPIGTQYF. The CDR3 DNA follows: TGTGCCAGCAGCTCGCCTCCCCCCATTGGGACCCAGTACTTC. The genes are TRBV11-2 and TRBJ2-5, with unresolved D. Trimming stripped 4 bases from V and 7 bases from J, with 16 bases between. The length of the CDR3 is 14 residues. CDR1 is SGHAT and CDR2 is FQNNGV in the germline V gene.

This clonotype was counted a few times. The chain carries TRBV7-9 and TRBJ1-5; D gene ambiguous. The CDR3 has 14 amino acids. Germline loops: CDR1 SEHNR, CDR2 FQNEAQ (reference sequence). Trimming took 5 bases from V and 5 from J, leaving 13 bases between them. The CDR3 region has the DNA TGTGCCAGCAGCCTGGGCGGGTTTCATCAGCCCCAGCATTTT. This translates into CASSLGGFHQPQHF.

The chain recombines TRBV7-2 with TRBJ1-6, with D unclear. V was clipped by 1 base and J by 11 bases, with 6 bases between them. CDR1 is SGHTA, CDR2 FQGNSA, per germline. This CDR3 comprises 12 residues. CDR3 in amino acids: CASSLDGTPLHF. CDR3 coding DNA: TGTGCCAGCAGCTTAGACGGAACACCCCTCCACTTT.

This clonotype was observed once. The V gene is TRBV4-2, the J gene TRBJ2-1; unclear D gene. In germline, CDR1 is LGHNA, CDR2 YNFKEQ. This CDR3 is built from 17 residues. V was clipped by 0 bases and J by 3 bases, with 15 bases between them. The chain's CDR3 is CASSQDPRRTYYNEQFF. CDR3 nucleotides: TGTGCCAGCAGCCAAGACCCAAGGCGAACCTACTACAATGAGCAGTTCTTC.

V gene TRBV6-1 combines with J gene TRBJ2-3; D is possibly TRBD2 (6 bases). With 7 bases removed from V and 8 bases from J, the gap between germline ends came to 16 bases. The germline V gene encodes CDR1 MNHNS and CDR2 SASEGT. The CDR3 covers 13 residues. CDR3 bases: TGTGCCAGCACCCTAGGAGGGGCGGGTACGCAGTATTTT. It encodes CASTLGGAGTQYF.

In its sample, this clonotype was seen a few times. This chain links TRBV2 with TRBJ2-7, with D unresolved. Germline assignment: CDR1 SNHLY and CDR2 FYNNEI. The CDR3 is 12 residues long. Between the trimmed V and J ends, which lost 9 bases and 3 bases, there was a span of 12 bases. The CDR3 coding sequence is TGTGCCAGTGGGCGGTTCGACTACGAGCAGTACTTC. Its translation is CASGRFDYEQYF.

Many counts were recorded for this clonotype. V is TRBV27 and J is TRBJ2-1; 7 bases map to TRBD1. V was clipped by 3 bases and J by 8 bases; unmatched bases: 13. This CDR3 comprises 16 residues. The germline gives CDR1 MNHEY, CDR2 SMNVEV (reference sequence). CDR3 nucleotide sequence: TGTGCCAGCAGTTTGCTACCGGACAGGCGCAAGGATGAGCAGTTCTTC. Encoded protein: CASSLLPDRRKDEQFF.

This rearrangement joins TRBV5-1 to TRBJ2-4; 7 nucleotides line up with TRBD1. V lost 4 bases and J lost 6; bases outside the gene matches: 13. CDR3 length equals 16 residues. Germline V gives CDR1 SGHRS, CDR2 YFSETQ. CDR3 sequence reads: CASSIPDRTGVNIQYF. The CDR3, as DNA: TGCGCCAGCAGCATACCAGACCGGACAGGAGTAAACATTCAGTACTTC. The variable domain in full, completed from reference TRBV5-1 and TRBJ2-4, reads KAGVTQTPRYLIKTRGQQVTLSCSPISGHRSVSWYQQTPGQGLQFLFEYFSETQRNKGNFPGRFSGRQFSNSRSEMNVSTLELGDSALYLCASSIPDRTGVNIQYFGAGTRLSVL.

This rearrangement joins TRBV5-6 to TRBJ2-5, with a tentative D call TRBD1 (6 bases). This CDR3 comprises 16 residues. V gave up 5 bases and J gave up 5 bases, with 22 bases separating them. Germline CDR1 SGHDT, CDR2 YYEEEE. The CDR3 DNA sequence: TGTGCCAGCAGTTCCTTCACAGGGAACTGGCAGGAGACCCAGTACTTC. Its translation: CASSSFTGNWQETQYF.

The chain recombines TRBV9 with TRBJ1-2; tentative D call: TRBD1 (6 bases). Germline CDR1 SGDLS, CDR2 YYNGEE. The CDR3 runs to 13 residues. The ends were cut back, 3 bases at V and 9 bases at J, with 15 bases in the middle. The CDR3 reads CASSGTGSPRYTF. DNA for the CDR3: TGTGCCAGCAGCGGAACAGGGAGCCCTCGCTACACCTTC.

The chain has TRBV27 and TRBJ2-1, with TRBD1 matching 7 bases. Trimming removed 3 bases from V and 7 bases from J; junction bases left unmatched: 6. Germline values: CDR1 MNHEY, CDR2 SMNVEV (reference sequence). The CDR3 is 14 amino acids. Here the CDR3 DNA reads TGTGCCAGCAGTTTCGGGACAGTAAATAATGAGCAGTTCTTC. It yields the protein CASSFGTVNNEQFF.

This clonotype was recorded many times. The CDR3 bases are TGTGCCAGCAGTTCGGGCGGACTAGCGGGGTCCTACAATGAGCAGTTCTTC. It translates to CASSSGGLAGSYNEQFF. J is TRBJ2-1 and V is TRBV28, with 12 nucleotides matching TRBD2. This CDR3 spans 17 amino acids. The V segment lost 4 bases and the J segment 1 base; nucleotides outside the gene matches: 5. Germline CDR1 reads MDHEN; CDR2 reads SYDVKM. Based on the CDR3 plus reference TRBV28 and TRBJ2-1, the full variable domain is DVKVTQSSRYLVKRTGEKVFLECVQDMDHENMFWYRQDPGLGLRLIYFSYDVKMKEKGDIPEGYSVSREKKERFSLILESASTNQTSMYLCASSSGGLAGSYNEQFFGPGTRLTVL.

This clonotype was seen many times. The V and J genes are TRBV3-1 and TRBJ1-1, with a possible D match to TRBD1 (5 bases). Trimming removed 4 bases from V and 6 bases from J, with 15 bases in between. This CDR3 region has 14 residues. Germline CDR1 LGHDT, CDR2 YNNKEL (reference sequence). The CDR3 nucleotides read TGTGCCAGCAGCCTCGGGCTCGCGGGGGCTGAAGCTTTCTTT. The encoded protein is CASSLGLAGAEAFF.